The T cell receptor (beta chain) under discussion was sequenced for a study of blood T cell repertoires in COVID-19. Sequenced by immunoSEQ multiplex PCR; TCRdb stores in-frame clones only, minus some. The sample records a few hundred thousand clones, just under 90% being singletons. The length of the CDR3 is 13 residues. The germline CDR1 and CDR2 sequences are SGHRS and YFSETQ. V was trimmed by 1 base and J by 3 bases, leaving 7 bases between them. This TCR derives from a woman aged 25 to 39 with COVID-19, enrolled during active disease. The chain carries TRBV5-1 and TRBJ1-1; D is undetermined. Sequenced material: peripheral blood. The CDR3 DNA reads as TGCGCCAGCAGCTTGTCAGGTGACACTGAAGCTTTCTTT. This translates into CASSLSGDTEAFF.